The 3 T cell receptor beta chains given below trace back to one sample, sequenced in a study of T cells in Graves' hyperthyroidism and ophthalmopathy. It was RNA transcripts that yielded the amplified TCR beta CDR3 regions. The HTBI set primed first-round TCR CDR3 RT-PCR. Each CDR3 protein is one row after TCRdb ran MiXCR on the multiplex PCR reads. The data contain 300,000 or so distinct CDR3 sequences, 18% of them singletons. Sequencing was carried out using blood. The receptors stem from a woman aged 50 to 60 with Graves' hyperthyroidism.

This clonotype was picked up a small number of times. V and J are TRBV2 and TRBJ2-3; 15 bases are shared with TRBD2. This CDR3 region has 16 residues. The germline CDR1 and CDR2 sequences are SNHLY and FYNNEI. Unmatched junction bases numbered 4, after V lost 6 bases and J lost 3 bases. In nucleotides, the CDR3 is TGTGCCAGCAGGGGGACTAGCGGGGGGCGAACAGATACGCAGTATTTT. It yields the protein CASRGTSGGRTDTQYF.

This clonotype was picked up a small number of times. V and J are TRBV2 and TRBJ2-5; the D gene is possibly TRBD1 (5 bases). CDR1 and CDR2 from the germline V gene are SNHLY and FYNNEI. Trimming pared 4 bases from V and 5 bases from J, leaving 11 bases between. The CDR3 has 13 amino acids. The CDR3 protein is CASSVQGRETQYF. CDR3 in DNA: TGTGCCAGCAGTGTTCAGGGTCGGGAGACCCAGTACTTC.

This clonotype was counted a few times. The chain couples TRBV7-6 to TRBJ2-4, with TRBD1 identical over 8 bases. The CDR3 covers 15 residues. With 1 base clipped from V and 7 bases from J, the junction kept 6 bases outside the gene matches. From germline, CDR1 is SGHVS and CDR2 FNYEAQ. CDR3 loop: CASSLGQGAGNIQYF. In nucleotides, the CDR3 is TGTGCCAGCAGCTTAGGTCAGGGGGCTGGGAACATTCAGTACTTC.